One sample yielded the 30 T cell receptor beta chains listed below, sequenced in a study of blood T cells in healthy people across ages. A sample-barcoded 5' primer and a J-beta primer mix were used in a second PCR of about 7 to 12 cycles. TCRdb itself ran the 5' RACE reads through MiXCR, one entry per CDR3 protein. Of 800,000 to 950,000 distinct CDR3 sequences listed, around 46% are singletons. The sequenced material came from blood. These receptors were collected from a man younger than 45 in good health.

V usage is TRBV6-1 and J usage is TRBJ1-2; D might be TRBD1 (6 bases). Between the trimmed V and J ends, which lost 2 bases and 4 bases, there was a span of 14 bases. This CDR3 has 15 residues. Germline CDR1 and CDR2: MNHNS and SASEGT. The CDR3 is CASSELGQGFYGYTF. CDR3 DNA: TGTGCCAGCAGTGAACTTGGCCAGGGGTTCTATGGCTACACCTTC.

The genes are TRBV27 and TRBJ1-5, with TRBD1 matching 7 bases. V trimming: 8 bases; J trimming: 7 bases; junction bases outside the gene matches: 11. This CDR3 contains 14 residues. From germline, CDR1 is MNHEY and CDR2 SMNVEV (reference sequence). The DNA for the CDR3 is TGTGCCAGCGCTTTTACAGGGGTGGGCCAGCCCCAGCATTTT. Its translation: CASAFTGVGQPQHF.

The J gene is TRBJ2-2, the V gene TRBV10-3, with 7 bases matching TRBD1. The CDR3 runs 15 residues. CDR1 and CDR2 from the germline V gene are ENHRY and SYGVKD. Losses at the gene ends were 4 bases for V and 2 bases for J; bases not matched to a gene: 4. CDR3 DNA: TGTGCCATCAGTGGGCGGACAGGCAACACCGGGGAGCTGTTTTTT. Amino acid sequence: CAISGRTGNTGELFF.

The chain combines TRBV29-1 with TRBJ2-7, with TRBD2 matching over 13 bases. The CDR3 has 15 residues. The germline V gene has CDR1 SQVTM and CDR2 ANQGSEA. Trimming removed 4 bases from V and 2 bases from J; junction bases left unmatched: 5. CDR3: CSVGTSGGATYEQYF. The CDR3 DNA reads TGCAGCGTTGGGACTAGCGGGGGCGCTACCTACGAGCAGTACTTC.

The rearrangement uses TRBV7-9 and TRBJ1-1; D gene uncertain. Trimming took 3 bases from V and 8 from J, leaving 4 bases between them. CDR1 is SEHNR, CDR2 FQNEAQ, per germline (reference sequence). The CDR3 has 10 amino acids. CDR3 bases: TGTGCCAGCAGCTTGATAGAAGCTTTCTTT. Its translation is CASSLIEAFF.

This clonotype occurred a few times. CDR3 region: CASSASGRYEQYF. The CDR3 DNA sequence: TGTGCCAGCAGTGCCTCCGGGCGCTACGAGCAGTACTTC. The chain carries TRBV27 and TRBJ2-4; D remains ambiguous. The DNA end is a closer match to TRBJ2-7, so the J assignment may be wrong. CDR1 and CDR2 (germline): MNHEY, SMNVEV (reference sequence). The CDR3 is made up of 13 amino acids.

This clonotype was seen a handful of times. The J gene is TRBJ2-7, the V gene TRBV20-1; the D gene is possibly TRBD1 (5 bases). This CDR3 region has 12 residues. Germline assignment: CDR1 DFQATT and CDR2 SNEGSKA (reference sequence). The V and J ends lost 5 bases and 0 bases respectively, with 8 bases between them. CDR3 amino acids: CSAQTDSYEQYF. CDR3 bases: TGCAGTGCTCAGACAGACTCCTACGAGCAGTACTTC.

This clonotype was recorded at least ten times. The chain carries TRBV6-4 and TRBJ2-2; TRBD1 or TRBD2 may be the D gene (6 bases each). There are 15 residues in the CDR3. Germline values: CDR1 MRHNA, CDR2 SNTAGT. The ends were cut back, 4 bases at V and 7 bases at J, with 16 bases in the middle. CDR3 loop: CASSGNGGAGGELFF. The DNA of the CDR3 is TGTGCCAGCAGTGGGAACGGGGGCGCCGGCGGGGAGCTGTTTTTT.

There are a few counts of this clonotype. The chain carries TRBV10-3 and TRBJ1-5; D is perhaps TRBD1 (6 bases). Trimming cost V 0 bases and J 4 bases, with 7 bases left between them. The CDR3 totals 14 residues. Germline CDR1 reads ENHRY; CDR2 reads SYGVKD. The CDR3 DNA is TGTGCCATCAGTGAGTCGGGGGCAAATCAGCCCCAGCATTTT. This codes for CAISESGANQPQHF.

A word on this clonotype: A single base separates this from a much larger clone, so it may be a read error. The rearrangement uses TRBV29-1 and TRBJ1-2; no clear D. The germline V gene encodes CDR1 SQVTM and CDR2 ANQGSEA. This CDR3 comprises 12 residues. Trimming stripped 4 bases from V and 2 bases from J, with 8 bases between. This chain's CDR3 is CSVGGLNYGYTF. DNA for the CDR3: TGCAGCGTTGGAGGGTTGAACTATGGCTACACCTTC.

This clonotype was counted once. The chain joins TRBV21-1 to TRBJ2-7. TRBV21-1 constitutes a pseudogene. The CDR3 has 15 amino acids. The CDR3 region has the DNA TGTGCCAGCAGCAAAGACGGCAGGCCGACCTACGAGCAGTACTTC. This codes for CASSKDGRPTYEQYF.

On this clonotype: Mismatch with germline at one junction end may stem from a read error. This rearrangement joins TRBV27 to TRBJ2-3, with D hard to call. The CDR3 is 13 amino acids. CDR1 is MNHEY and CDR2 is SMNVEV in the germline V gene (reference sequence). The CDR3 bases are TGTGCCAGCAGTTTTAGCCGCACAGATATGCAGTATTTT. Translation: CASSFSRTDMQYF.

This clonotype was observed at least ten times. The J gene is TRBJ2-1, the V gene TRBV20-1; 7 bases match TRBD2. This CDR3 is 14 amino acids long. V was pared by 3 bases and J by 4 bases, with 6 bases of the junction left unmatched. Germline lookup yields CDR1 DFQATT and CDR2 SNEGSKA (reference sequence). CDR3 in DNA: TGCAGTGCTAGTATCCAGCGGGGTTACAATGAGCAGTTCTTC. Translated, it gives CSASIQRGYNEQFF.

This clonotype has just a few counts. Being one base from a much bigger clone, this may be a read error. The chain uses TRBV28 and TRBJ2-1, with a weak D call TRBD1 (6 bases). This CDR3 contains 13 residues. Germline V lookup: CDR1 MDHEN, CDR2 SYDVKM. Trimming pared 5 bases from V and 13 bases from J, leaving 18 bases between. The CDR3 protein is CASSDSGEETQFF. The CDR3 region has the DNA TGTGCCAGCAGTGATTCAGGGGAAGAGACCCAGTTCTTC.

The V call is TRBV20-1, the J call TRBJ2-1, with 13 bases matching TRBD2. Looked up from germline, CDR1 is DFQATT and CDR2 is SNEGSKA (reference sequence). The CDR3 spans 18 residues. The V gene end was trimmed by 0 bases and the J gene end by 2 bases; junction bases not matched to a gene: 7. As DNA, the CDR3 is TGCAGTGCTAGAGATAGAGGAGGACTAGCGGGGGCCTACAATGAGCAGTTCTTC. It translates to CSARDRGGLAGAYNEQFF.

This clonotype was observed a few times. The rearrangement uses TRBV7-2 and TRBJ2-3; D is possibly TRBD1 or TRBD2 (5 bases each). This CDR3 region has 16 residues. Germline-derived CDR1 and CDR2 are SGHTA and FQGNSA. Trimming took off 5 bases at V and 2 bases at J, with 17 bases between the two ends. CDR3 nucleotides: TGTGCCAGCAGCCCAGGGACGGCGTCGGTCACAGATACGCAGTATTTT. Amino acid sequence: CASSPGTASVTDTQYF.

CDR3 region: CASSEIAGANYGYTF. CDR3 nucleotide sequence: TGTGCCAGCAGTGAAATTGCAGGGGCTAACTATGGCTACACCTTC. V gene TRBV6-1 combines with J gene TRBJ1-2, with D possibly matching TRBD1 (6 bases). CDR3 length: 15 residues. Germline assignment: CDR1 MNHNS and CDR2 SASEGT. V lost 2 bases to trimming and J lost 0 bases, with 10 bases between them.

The chain has TRBV5-1 and TRBJ2-1, with a possible D match to TRBD2 (6 bases). Germline CDR1 and CDR2: SGHRS and YFSETQ. V lost 3 bases to trimming and J lost 2 bases, with 12 bases between them. The CDR3 has 15 amino acids. CDR3 DNA sequence: TGCGCCAGCAGCTCTTTGACTAGACCCTACAATGAGCAGTTCTTC. Translated, it gives CASSSLTRPYNEQFF.

The chain couples TRBV10-2 to TRBJ2-7, with 8 bases that match TRBD2. V trimming: 6 bases; J trimming: 5 bases; junction bases outside the gene matches: 6. This CDR3 contains 13 residues. Per the germline V gene, CDR1 is WSHSY and CDR2 is SAAADI. DNA of the CDR3: TGCGCCAGCAGGCCACCGGGAGGGGACGAGCAGTACTTC. This codes for CASRPPGGDEQYF.

Points on this clonotype: Being one base from a much bigger clone, this may be a read error. The chain recombines TRBV15 with TRBJ1-2, with 9 positions matching TRBD1. Germline V lookup: CDR1 LNHNV, CDR2 YYDKDF (reference sequence). This CDR3 has 15 amino acids. This CDR3 is CATSRGDRENYDYTF. The CDR3 DNA reads as TGTGCCACCAGCAGAGGGGACAGGGAGAACTATGACTACACCTTC.

The chain employs TRBV5-5 and TRBJ2-1, with 8 bases identical to TRBD2. V was pared by 4 bases and J by 7 bases, with 10 bases of the junction left unmatched. The CDR3 sequence is 15 residues long. CDR1 is SGHKS and CDR2 is YYEKEE in the germline V gene (reference sequence). In DNA form, the CDR3 reads TGTGCCAGCAGCCTAAGGGGACTAGACCCTAATGAGCAGTTCTTC. Its protein product is CASSLRGLDPNEQFF.

V usage is TRBV3-1 and J usage is TRBJ1-1, with D possibly being TRBD1 (5 bases). Germline values: CDR1 LGHDT, CDR2 YNNKEL (reference sequence). Trimming cost V 4 bases and J 8 bases, with 17 bases left between them. The CDR3 sequence is 14 residues long. CDR3 amino acids: CASSRTIRGTEAFF. The CDR3 region has the DNA TGTGCCAGCAGCCGGACTATCCGAGGGACCGAAGCTTTCTTT.

This clonotype occurred a few times. The V gene is TRBV11-1, the J gene TRBJ2-1; a possible D gene is TRBD2 (7 bases). Trimming took off 3 bases at V and 10 bases at J, with 13 bases between the two ends. The CDR3 has 13 amino acids. Germline values: CDR1 SGHAT, CDR2 FQDESV (reference sequence). CDR3 amino acids: CASSFGGAGEQFF. The CDR3 DNA follows: TGTGCCAGCAGCTTTGGGGGGGCTGGAGAGCAGTTCTTC.

This chain joins TRBV20-1 and TRBJ2-3; D uncertain. V gave up 5 bases and J gave up 1 base, with 7 bases separating them. The CDR3 extends over 12 amino acids. Germline CDR1 DFQATT, CDR2 SNEGSKA (reference sequence). The CDR3 DNA follows: TGCAGTGCTGCCGGTGGCACAGATACGCAGTATTTT. This encodes CSAAGGTDTQYF.

This clonotype was observed a few times. This chain joins TRBV7-9 and TRBJ2-5; no clear D gene. This CDR3 spans 15 amino acids. Trimming pared 0 bases from V and 4 bases from J, leaving 12 bases between. Germline V gives CDR1 SEHNR, CDR2 FQNEAQ (reference sequence). CDR3 residues: CASSLASGVSETQYF. As DNA, the CDR3 is TGTGCCAGCAGCTTAGCGTCAGGCGTTTCAGAGACCCAGTACTTC.

A few counts support this clonotype. V gene TRBV4-3 combines with J gene TRBJ2-1; D is unclear. This CDR3 is 14 amino acids long. Germline loops: CDR1 LGHNA, CDR2 YSLEER. V lost 0 bases and J 4 bases, leaving 7 bases between the germline ends. Here the CDR3 DNA reads TGCGCCAGCAGCCAAGAGACGGAGTACAATGAGCAGTTCTTC. Its translation is CASSQETEYNEQFF.

The chain has TRBV30 and TRBJ2-7; 9 positions match TRBD1. This CDR3 spans 15 amino acids. In germline, CDR1 is GTSNPN, CDR2 SVGIG (reference sequence). V shed 4 bases and J 1 base; nucleotides not matched to a gene: 8. CDR3 coding DNA: TGTGCCTGGAAACGACAGGGGGGAGGATCCTACGAGCAGTACTTC. It yields the protein CAWKRQGGGSYEQYF.

The chain uses TRBV3-1 and TRBJ2-1; TRBD2 is a possible D gene (6 bases). In germline, CDR1 is LGHDT, CDR2 YNNKEL (reference sequence). The V gene lost 4 bases and the J gene lost 8 bases, with 18 bases spanning the gap. The CDR3 consists of 15 residues. The CDR3 sequence is CASSPRLVLGDEQFF. DNA of the CDR3: TGTGCCAGCAGCCCCCGACTAGTGCTGGGGGATGAGCAGTTCTTC.

This clonotype was seen a few times. V and J are TRBV12-3 or TRBV12-4 and TRBJ2-5, with TRBD1 identical over 7 bases. V lost 2 bases, J lost 1 base, and 7 bases stayed unmatched. CDR3 size: 16 residues. The CDR3 here is CASSLYGTAIQETQYF. CDR3 nucleotide sequence: TGTGCCAGCAGTTTATACGGGACAGCCATCCAAGAGACCCAGTACTTC.

The chain uses TRBV28 and TRBJ1-2; perhaps TRBD1 as D (6 bases). V dropped 4 bases and J dropped 5 bases, with 17 bases sitting between them. CDR1 is MDHEN, CDR2 SYDVKM, per germline. This CDR3 spans 15 amino acids. The CDR3 sequence is CASSSLDGRGYGYTF. For the CDR3, the DNA is TGTGCCAGCAGTTCCCTCGACGGCAGGGGATATGGCTACACCTTC.